This T cell receptor (beta chain) came from a study of blood T cell repertoires in COVID-19. On the study more broadly: T cells, B-cell-depleted T cells, or PBMCs supplied cDNA or gDNA.

V gave up 5 bases and J gave up 6 bases, with 22 bases separating them. Germline V gives CDR1 MGHDK, CDR2 SYGVNS. The CDR3 sequence is 17 residues long. Clones were sequenced by immunoSEQ multiplex PCR, and TCRdb holds only the in-frame ones, with some missing. Of 95,000 to 150,000 clones detected, just over 85% appear once; the ten largest clones hold about 4.5%. The rearrangement joins TRBV25-1 to TRBJ1-4; perhaps TRBD1 as D (6 bases). The sample was peripheral blood. This clonotype was obtained from a man aged 40-49 years with acute or convalescent COVID-19. CDR3 sequence: CASSLGGVTGADEKLFF. The CDR3, as DNA: TGTGCCAGCAGTTTGGGGGGGGTGACAGGTGCGGATGAAAAACTGTTTTTT.